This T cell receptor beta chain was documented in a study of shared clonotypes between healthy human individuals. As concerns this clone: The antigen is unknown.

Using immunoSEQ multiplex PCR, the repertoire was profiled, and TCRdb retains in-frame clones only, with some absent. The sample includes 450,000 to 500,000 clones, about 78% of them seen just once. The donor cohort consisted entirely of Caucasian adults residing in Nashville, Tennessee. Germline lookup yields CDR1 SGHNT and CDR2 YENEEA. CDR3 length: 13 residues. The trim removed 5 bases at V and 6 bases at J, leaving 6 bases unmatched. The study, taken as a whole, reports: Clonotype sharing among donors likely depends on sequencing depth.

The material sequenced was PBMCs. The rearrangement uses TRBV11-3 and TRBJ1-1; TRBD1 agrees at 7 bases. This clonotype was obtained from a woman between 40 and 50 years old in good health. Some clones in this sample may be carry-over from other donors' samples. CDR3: CASSPGGGSEAFF. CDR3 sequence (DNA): TGTGCCAGCAGCCCAGGGGGGGGGTCTGAAGCTTTCTTT.